This T cell receptor (beta chain) was identified in a study of blood T cell repertoires in COVID-19. Study as a whole: Sources were T cells, B-cell-depleted T cells, or PBMCs; the material itself was cDNA or gDNA.

Germline V lookup: CDR1 SQVTM, CDR2 ANQGSEA. The CDR3 is 12 residues long. The trim removed 4 bases at V and 5 bases at J, leaving 4 bases unmatched. Measured with immunoSEQ multiplex PCR; TCRdb has only the in-frame clones, and not every one. The table shows about 51,000 clones, with approximately 89% occurring only once. This receptor was taken from a man in his fifties or sixties with acute or convalescent COVID-19. This rearrangement joins TRBV29-1 to TRBJ2-7; 8 nucleotides line up with TRBD1. The source material was peripheral blood. The CDR3 region has the DNA TGCAGCGTTGGGGACAGGCTGAACGAGCAGTACTTC. It specifies CSVGDRLNEQYF.